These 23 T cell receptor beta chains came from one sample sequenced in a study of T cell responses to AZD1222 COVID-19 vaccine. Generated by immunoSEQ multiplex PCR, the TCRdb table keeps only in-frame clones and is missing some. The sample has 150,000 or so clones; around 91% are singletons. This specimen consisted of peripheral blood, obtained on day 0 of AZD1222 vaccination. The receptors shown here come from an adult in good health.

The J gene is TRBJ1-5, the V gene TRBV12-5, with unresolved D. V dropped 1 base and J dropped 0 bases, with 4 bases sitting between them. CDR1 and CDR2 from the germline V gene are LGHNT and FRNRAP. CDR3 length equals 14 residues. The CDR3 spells CASGLGDSNQPQHF. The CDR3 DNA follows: TGTGCTAGTGGTTTGGGAGATAGCAATCAGCCCCAGCATTTT. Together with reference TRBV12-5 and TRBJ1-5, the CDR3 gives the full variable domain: DARVTQTPRHKVTEMGQEVTMRCQPILGHNTVFWYRQTMMQGLELLAYFRNRAPLDDSGMPKDRFSAEMPDATLATLKIQPSEPRDSAVYFCASGLGDSNQPQHFGDGTRLSIL.

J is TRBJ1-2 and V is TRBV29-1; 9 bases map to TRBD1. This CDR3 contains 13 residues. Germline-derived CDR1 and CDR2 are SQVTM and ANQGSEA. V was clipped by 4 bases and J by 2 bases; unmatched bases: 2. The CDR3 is CSVADRGNYGYTF. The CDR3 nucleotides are TGCAGCGTTGCAGACAGGGGGAACTATGGCTACACCTTC.

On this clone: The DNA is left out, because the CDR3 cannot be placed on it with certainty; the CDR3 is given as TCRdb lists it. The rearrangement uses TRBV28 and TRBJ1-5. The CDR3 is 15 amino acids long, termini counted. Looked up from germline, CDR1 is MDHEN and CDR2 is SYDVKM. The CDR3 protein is CASSFLAVSGQPQHF.

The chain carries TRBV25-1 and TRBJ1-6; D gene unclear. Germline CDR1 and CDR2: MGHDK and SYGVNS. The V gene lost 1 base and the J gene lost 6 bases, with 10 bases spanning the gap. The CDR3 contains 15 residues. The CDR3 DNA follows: TGTGCCAGCAGTGAATTCACCGTTAGTAATTCACCCCTCCACTTT. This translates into CASSEFTVSNSPLHF.

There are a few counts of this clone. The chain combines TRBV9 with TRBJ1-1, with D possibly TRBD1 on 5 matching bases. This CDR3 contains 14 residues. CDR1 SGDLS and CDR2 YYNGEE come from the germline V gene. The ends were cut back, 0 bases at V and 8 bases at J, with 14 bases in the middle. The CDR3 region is CASSVGGLSSEAFF. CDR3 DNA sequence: TGTGCCAGCAGCGTAGGGGGCCTATCTTCAGAAGCTTTCTTT.

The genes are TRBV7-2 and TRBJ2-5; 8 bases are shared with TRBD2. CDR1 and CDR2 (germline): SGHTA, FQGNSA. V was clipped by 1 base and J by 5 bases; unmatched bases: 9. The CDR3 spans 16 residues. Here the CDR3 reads CASSLGLAGGEETQYF. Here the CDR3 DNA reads TGTGCCAGCAGCTTAGGTCTGGCGGGGGGCGAGGAGACCCAGTACTTC.

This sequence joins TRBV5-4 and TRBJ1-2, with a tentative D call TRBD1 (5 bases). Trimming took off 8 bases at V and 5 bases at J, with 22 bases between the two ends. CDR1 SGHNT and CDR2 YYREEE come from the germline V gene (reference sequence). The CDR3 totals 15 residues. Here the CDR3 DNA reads TGTGCCAGTCGGGATTGGGCCGGGACGGCTTATGGCTACACCTTC. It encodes CASRDWAGTAYGYTF. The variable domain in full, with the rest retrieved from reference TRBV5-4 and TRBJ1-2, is ETGVTQSPTHLIKTRGQQVTLRCSSQSGHNTVSWYQQALGQGPQFIFQYYREEENGRGNFPPRFSGLQFPNYSSELNVNALELDDSALYLCASRDWAGTAYGYTFGSGTRLTVV.

The CDR3 sequence is CASSKAKTGPNNSPLHF. The CDR3 DNA reads TGTGCCAGCAGCAAAGCTAAGACAGGGCCCAATAATTCACCCCTCCACTTT. The chain has TRBV21-1 and TRBJ1-6; the table's D call of TRBD1 was not tested on the DNA. TRBV21-1 is a recognized pseudogene. The CDR3 runs 17 residues.

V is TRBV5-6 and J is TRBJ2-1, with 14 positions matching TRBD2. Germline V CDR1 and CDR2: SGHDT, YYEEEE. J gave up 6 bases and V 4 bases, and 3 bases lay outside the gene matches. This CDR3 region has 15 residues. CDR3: CASSPGTSGGNEQFF. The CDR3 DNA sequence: TGTGCCAGCAGCCCTGGGACTAGCGGGGGCAATGAGCAGTTCTTC.

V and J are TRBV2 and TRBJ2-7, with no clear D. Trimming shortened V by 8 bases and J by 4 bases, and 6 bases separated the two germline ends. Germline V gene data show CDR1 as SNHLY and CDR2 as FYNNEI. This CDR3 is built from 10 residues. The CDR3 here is CASRGYEQYF. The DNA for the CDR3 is TGTGCCAGCCGAGGTTACGAGCAGTACTTC.

CDR3 in DNA: TGTGCCAGTAGTATATTCCGAGATTTGACACAGGGAGTCCCTGAAGCTTTCTTT. Its translation: CASSIFRDLTQGVPEAFF. V and J are TRBV19 and TRBJ1-1; TRBD1 is a possible D gene (6 bases). Per germline, CDR1 LNHDA and CDR2 SQIVND (reference sequence). The CDR3 spans 18 residues. Trimming removed 2 bases at V and 6 bases at J, with 25 bases between.

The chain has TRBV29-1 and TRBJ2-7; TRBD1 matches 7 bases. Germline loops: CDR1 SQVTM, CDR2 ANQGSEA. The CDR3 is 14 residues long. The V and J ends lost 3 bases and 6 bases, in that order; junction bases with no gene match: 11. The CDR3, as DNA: TGCAGCGTTGAGCCAGGGGGTAAGCCCTCCGAGCAGTACTTC. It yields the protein CSVEPGGKPSEQYF.

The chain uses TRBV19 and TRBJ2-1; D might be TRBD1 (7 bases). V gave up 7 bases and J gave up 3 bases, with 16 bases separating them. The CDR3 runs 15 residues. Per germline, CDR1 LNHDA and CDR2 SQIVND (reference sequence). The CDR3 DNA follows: TGTGCCAGTAAGAGGGGGGACAGATTCTACAATGAGCAGTTCTTC. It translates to CASKRGDRFYNEQFF.

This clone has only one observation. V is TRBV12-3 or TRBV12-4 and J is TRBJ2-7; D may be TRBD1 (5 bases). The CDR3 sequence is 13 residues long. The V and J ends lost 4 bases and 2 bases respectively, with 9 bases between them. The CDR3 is CASSWGRAYEQYF. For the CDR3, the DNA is TGTGCCAGCAGTTGGGGCAGGGCCTACGAGCAGTACTTC.

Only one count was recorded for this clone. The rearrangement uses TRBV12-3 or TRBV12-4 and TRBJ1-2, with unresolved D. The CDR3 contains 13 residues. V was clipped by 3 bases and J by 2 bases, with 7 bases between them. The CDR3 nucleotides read TGTGCCAGCAGTTTTAGCGGGAACTATGGCTACACCTTC. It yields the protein CASSFSGNYGYTF.

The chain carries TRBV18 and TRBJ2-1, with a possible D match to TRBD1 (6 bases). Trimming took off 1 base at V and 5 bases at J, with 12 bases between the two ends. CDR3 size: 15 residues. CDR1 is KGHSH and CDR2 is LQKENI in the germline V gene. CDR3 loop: CASSPRGGIDNEQFF. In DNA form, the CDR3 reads TGTGCCAGCTCACCACGTGGGGGCATAGACAATGAGCAGTTCTTC.

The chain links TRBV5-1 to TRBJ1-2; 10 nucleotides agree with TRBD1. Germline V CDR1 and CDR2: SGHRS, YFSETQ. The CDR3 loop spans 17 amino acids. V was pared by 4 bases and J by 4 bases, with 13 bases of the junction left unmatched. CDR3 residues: CASSRDRGNNPTYGYTF. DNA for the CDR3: TGCGCCAGCAGCCGGGACAGGGGTAACAATCCCACCTATGGCTACACCTTC.

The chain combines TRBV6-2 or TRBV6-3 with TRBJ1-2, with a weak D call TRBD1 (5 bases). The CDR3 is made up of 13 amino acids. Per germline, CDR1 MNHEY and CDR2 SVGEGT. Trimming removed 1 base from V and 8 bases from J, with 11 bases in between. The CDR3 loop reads CASSYYRNYGYTF. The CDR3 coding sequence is TGTGCCAGCAGTTACTACAGGAATTACGGCTACACCTTC.

The CDR3 DNA sequence: TGTGCCAGCAGCTTAGCGTCAGGGGATTCCTACTATGGCTACACCTTC. It encodes CASSLASGDSYYGYTF. The V gene is TRBV7-2, the J gene TRBJ1-2, with D perhaps TRBD1 (6 bases). Between the trimmed V and J ends, which lost 0 bases and 3 bases, there was a span of 14 bases. The CDR3 is 16 amino acids. Germline CDR1 is SGHTA and CDR2 is FQGNSA.

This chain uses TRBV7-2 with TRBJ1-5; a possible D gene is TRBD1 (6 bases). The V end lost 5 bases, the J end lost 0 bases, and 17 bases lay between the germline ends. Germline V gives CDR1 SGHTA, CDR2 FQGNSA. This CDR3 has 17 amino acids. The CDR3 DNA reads TGTGCCAGCAGCCCCGCCGGGACACCGTATAGCAATCAGCCCCAGCATTTT. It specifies CASSPAGTPYSNQPQHF. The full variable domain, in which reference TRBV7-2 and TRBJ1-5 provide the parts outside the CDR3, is GAGVSQSPSNKVTEKGKDVELRCDPISGHTALYWYRQSLGQGLEFLIYFQGNSAPDKSGLPSDRFSAERTGGSVSTLTIQRTQQEDSAVYLCASSPAGTPYSNQPQHFGDGTRLSIL.

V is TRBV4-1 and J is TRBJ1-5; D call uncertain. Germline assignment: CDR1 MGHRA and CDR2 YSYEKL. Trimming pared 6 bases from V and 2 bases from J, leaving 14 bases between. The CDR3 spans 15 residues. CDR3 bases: TGCGCCAGCAGGTCAGTCCGGGCTCGCAATCAGCCCCAGCATTTT. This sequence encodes CASRSVRARNQPQHF.

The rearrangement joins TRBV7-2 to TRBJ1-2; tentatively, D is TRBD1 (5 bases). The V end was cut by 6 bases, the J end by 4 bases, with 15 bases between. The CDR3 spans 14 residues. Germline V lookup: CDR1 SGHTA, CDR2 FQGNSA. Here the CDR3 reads CASSSQGGAYGYTF. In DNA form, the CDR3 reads TGTGCCAGCAGTTCCCAGGGAGGAGCCTATGGCTACACCTTC.

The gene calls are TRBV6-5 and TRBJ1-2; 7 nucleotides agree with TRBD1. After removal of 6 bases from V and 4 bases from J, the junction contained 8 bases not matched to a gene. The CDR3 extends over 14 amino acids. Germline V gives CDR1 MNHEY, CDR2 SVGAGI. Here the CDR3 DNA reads TGTGCCAGCAGCCTAAACCGGGACAGCTATGGCTACACCTTC. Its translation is CASSLNRDSYGYTF.